This T cell receptor (beta chain) was identified in a study of post-analysis software for immune sequencing data. The CDR3 has 17 residues. CDR1 is LNHNV and CDR2 is YYDKDF in the germline V gene (reference sequence). Study-wide results and limits: When patients were compared with controls, five TRBV segments were more frequent, TRBV5-6, TRBV5-1 and TRBV20-1 among them.

Unique molecular identifiers had been added to the TCR beta cDNA libraries. TCRdb reprocessed the PCR reads with MiXCR, giving one entry per CDR3 protein. This table holds 170,000 or so distinct CDR3 sequences, about 32% found once. A word on this clonotype: What it binds is unknown. One junction end disagrees with the germline gene, perhaps due to a read error.

The sample comprised blood. The TCR sequence derives from a girl aged 10-17 years with multiple sclerosis. The rearrangement uses TRBV15 and TRBJ2-1; D remains unclear. The CDR3 region has the DNA TGTGCCACCAGCAGAGATCGGGCCTTCTTAACGGAGAATGGGCAGTTCTTC. Amino acid sequence: CATSRDRAFLTENGQFF.